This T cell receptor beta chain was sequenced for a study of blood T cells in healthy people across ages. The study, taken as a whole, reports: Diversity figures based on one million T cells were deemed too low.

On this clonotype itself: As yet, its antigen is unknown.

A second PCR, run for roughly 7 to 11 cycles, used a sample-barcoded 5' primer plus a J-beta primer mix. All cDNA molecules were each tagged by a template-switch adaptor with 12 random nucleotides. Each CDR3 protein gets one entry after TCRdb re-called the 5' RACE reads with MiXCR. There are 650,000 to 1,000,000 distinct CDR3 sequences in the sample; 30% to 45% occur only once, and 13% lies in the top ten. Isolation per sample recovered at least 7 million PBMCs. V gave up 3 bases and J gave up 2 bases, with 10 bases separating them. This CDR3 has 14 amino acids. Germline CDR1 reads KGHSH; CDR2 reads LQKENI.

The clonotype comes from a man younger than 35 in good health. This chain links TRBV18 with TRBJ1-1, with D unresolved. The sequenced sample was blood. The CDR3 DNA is TGTGCCAGCTCACCGCGGAGGGATAACACTGAAGCTTTCTTT. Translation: CASSPRRDNTEAFF.